Each of the 30 T cell receptor beta chains below was sequenced from the same sample in a study of stem cell transplantation in POMP-related autoinflammatory disease. This table comes from immunoSEQ multiplex PCR, and its TCRdb copy is limited to in-frame clones, with some not included. The table has about 26,000 clones, 75% to 85% seen once. The source material was CD4+ T cells from PBMCs, sampled before stem cell transplantation. These receptors were collected from a human donor with POMP-related autoinflammation and immune dysregulation (PRAID).

Turning to this clone: The junction differs from germline at one of its ends, possibly a read error. V usage is TRBV19 and J usage is TRBJ2-7; TRBD1 aligns across 10 bases. Germline V gene sequence: CDR1 LNHDA, CDR2 SQIVND (reference sequence). This CDR3 comprises 19 residues. CDR3 coding DNA: TGTGCCAGTAGTATTGGTCCGGGACAGGGGAAACGAACGGCCTACGAGCTGTACTTC. This codes for CASSIGPGQGKRTAYELYF. The full variable domain, in which reference TRBV19 and TRBJ2-7 provide the parts outside the CDR3, is DGGITQSPKYLFRKEGQNVTLSCEQNLNHDAMYWYRQDPGQGLRLIYYSQIVNDFQKGDIAEGYSVSREKKESFPLTVTSAQKNPTAFYLCASSIGPGQGKRTAYELYFGPGTRLTVT.

The chain combines TRBV30 with TRBJ2-3, with 7 nucleotides matching TRBD2. The CDR3 has 12 residues. From germline, CDR1 is GTSNPN and CDR2 SVGIG (reference sequence). This CDR3 is CSWAGGTDTQYF. The CDR3 DNA follows: TGTTCTTGGGCCGGGGGGACAGATACGCAGTATTTT.

This chain connects TRBV15 to TRBJ1-4; TRBD1 agrees at 8 bases. The CDR3 runs to 15 residues. Germline assignment: CDR1 LNHNV and CDR2 YYDKDF (reference sequence). The junction had 10 bases not matched to a gene; V was cut back by 5 bases and J by 8 bases. The CDR3 DNA reads as TGTGCCACCAGCCCCCGGACAGGGTCTCGAGAAAAACTGTTTTTT. Its translation: CATSPRTGSREKLFF. Based on the CDR3 plus reference TRBV15 and TRBJ1-4, the full variable domain is DAMVIQNPRYQVTQFGKPVTLSCSQTLNHNVMYWYQQKSSQAPKLLFHYYDKDFNNEADTPDNFQSRRPNTSFCFLDIRSPGLGDTAMYLCATSPRTGSREKLFFGSGTQLSVL.

Here the CDR3 DNA reads TGTGCCAGCTCACCTTCCTCTAGCGGGAGAGGCACCGGGGAGCTGTTTTTT. Translating gives CASSPSSSGRGTGELFF. The J gene is TRBJ2-2, the V gene TRBV18, with 10 bases aligning to TRBD2. The CDR3 is made up of 17 amino acids. Trimming at V came to 3 bases and at J to 4 bases, leaving 8 bases not matched to a gene. Germline CDR1 reads KGHSH; CDR2 reads LQKENI.

V and J are TRBV18 and TRBJ2-5; possible D gene TRBD1, 5 bases. This CDR3 contains 13 residues. CDR1 is KGHSH, CDR2 LQKENI, per germline. Trimming left V 4 bases short and J 3 bases short, with 9 bases between. DNA of the CDR3: TGTGCCAGCTCACAACAGGCTAAAGAGACCCAGTACTTC. Its translation: CASSQQAKETQYF.

This clone was counted once. V and J are TRBV18 and TRBJ2-5; D is unresolved. Trimming removed 0 bases from V and 0 bases from J, with 14 bases in between. This CDR3 is 17 amino acids long. The V gene's germline CDR1 is KGHSH and CDR2 LQKENI. The CDR3 DNA sequence: TGTGCCAGCTCACCACCGGTGAAGCATGGGGACCAAGAGACCCAGTACTTC. This gives the protein CASSPPVKHGDQETQYF.

Comments on this clone: The germline gene is not matched at one end of the junction; a read error may be the cause. The CDR3 sequence: CASSLAGQAPKSIQYF. Written as DNA, the CDR3 is TGCGCCAGCAGCTTGGCGGGACAGGCCCCCAAAAGCATTCAGTACTTC. V usage is TRBV5-1 and J usage is TRBJ2-4, with 8 bases that match TRBD1. Germline CDR1 reads SGHRS; CDR2 reads YFSETQ. The CDR3 has 16 residues.

The chain links TRBV7-8 to TRBJ1-2, with D possibly being TRBD1 (5 bases). This CDR3 contains 15 residues. From germline, CDR1 is SGHVS and CDR2 FQNEAQ. V shed 2 bases and J shed 8 bases, with 18 bases lying between them. In DNA, the CDR3 is TGTGCCAGCAGCTTACAAGGAGCCCCAGGGCGAGGCTACACCTTC. Its translation: CASSLQGAPGRGYTF.

This clone was recorded once. The chain has TRBV28 and TRBJ2-2, with a tentative D call TRBD2 (5 bases). Germline V gene data show CDR1 as MDHEN and CDR2 as SYDVKM. V was trimmed by 6 bases and J by 8 bases, leaving 13 bases between them. This CDR3 is built from 13 residues. CDR3 nucleotides: TGTGCCAGCAGCATCGGGGTATCTGGGGAGCTGTTTTTT. Its translation: CASSIGVSGELFF.

This clone was observed once. J is TRBJ2-1 and V is TRBV9; 9 nucleotides line up with TRBD2. The CDR3 runs 15 residues. The ends lost 4 bases at V and 1 base at J; junction bases unmatched: 3. The germline V gene has CDR1 SGDLS and CDR2 YYNGEE. The CDR3 sequence: CASSSSGGSYNEQFF. The CDR3 region has the DNA TGTGCCAGCAGCTCGAGCGGGGGGTCCTACAATGAGCAGTTCTTC.

This clone has more than one count but fewer than ten. The J gene is TRBJ2-7, the V gene TRBV27; 10 nucleotides align to TRBD2. This CDR3 region has 15 residues. Germline V gene data show CDR1 as MNHEY and CDR2 as SMNVEV (reference sequence). The V segment lost 5 bases and the J segment 1 base; nucleotides outside the gene matches: 5. The CDR3 region has the DNA TGTGCCAGCAGTACTCCGACTAGCGGGTCCTACGAGCAGTACTTC. It specifies CASSTPTSGSYEQYF.

This chain links TRBV11-2 with TRBJ2-1; maybe TRBD2 (5 bases). The germline V gene encodes CDR1 SGHAT and CDR2 FQNNGV. Trimming cost V 4 bases and J 0 bases, with 13 bases left between them. This CDR3 contains 16 residues. CDR3 DNA sequence: TGTGCCAGCAGCTACCTTAGCGTGAGCTCCTACAATGAGCAGTTCTTC. This sequence encodes CASSYLSVSSYNEQFF.

This clone was seen only a few times. V is TRBV7-2 and J is TRBJ1-2, with a tentative D call TRBD1 (5 bases). Germline CDR1 and CDR2: SGHTA and FQGNSA. V gave up 7 bases and J gave up 7 bases, with 19 bases separating them. CDR3 length: 14 residues. The CDR3 DNA reads as TGTGCCAGCAACCAAGGGGCCCCCATAGGTGGCTACACCTTC. Amino acids: CASNQGAPIGGYTF.

The V call is TRBV5-1, the J call TRBJ2-3; D might be TRBD1 (5 bases). This CDR3 region has 16 residues. Germline V lookup: CDR1 SGHRS, CDR2 YFSETQ. Trimming cost V 4 bases and J 0 bases, with 15 bases left between them. The chain's CDR3 is CASSLHRPSSTDTQYF. DNA of the CDR3: TGCGCCAGCAGCCTGCACAGGCCCTCGAGCACAGATACGCAGTATTTT.

This sequence joins TRBV23-1 and TRBJ2-7, with 7 bases matching TRBD1. TRBV23-1 is an open reading frame, and its role is uncertain. This CDR3 spans 15 amino acids. Trimming at V came to 7 bases and at J to 3 bases, leaving 12 bases not matched to a gene. Here the CDR3 reads CASKAEGGSHYEQYF. CDR3 sequence (DNA): TGCGCCAGCAAGGCAGAAGGGGGCTCCCACTACGAGCAGTACTTC.

V usage is TRBV18 and J usage is TRBJ1-5, with D unresolved. The ends were cut back, 6 bases at V and 0 bases at J, with 18 bases in the middle. There are 17 residues in the CDR3. In germline, CDR1 is KGHSH, CDR2 LQKENI. The CDR3 here is CASSTRRGENSNQPQHF. The CDR3 DNA reads TGTGCCAGCTCCACCAGGCGGGGTGAAAATAGCAATCAGCCCCAGCATTTT.

The rearrangement joins TRBV5-1 to TRBJ1-2, with D possibly matching TRBD1 (5 bases). Germline lookup yields CDR1 SGHRS and CDR2 YFSETQ. V lost 4 bases and J 7 bases, leaving 11 bases between the germline ends. The CDR3 consists of 12 residues. Here the CDR3 DNA reads TGCGCCAGCAGCGTGAGGGGCGGTGGCTACACCTTC. Translated, it gives CASSVRGGGYTF. Filled out from reference TRBV5-1 and TRBJ1-2, the complete variable domain reads KAGVTQTPRYLIKTRGQQVTLSCSPISGHRSVSWYQQTPGQGLQFLFEYFSETQRNKGNFPGRFSGRQFSNSRSEMNVSTLELGDSALYLCASSVRGGGYTFGSGTRLTVV.

This chain links TRBV5-5 with TRBJ2-5, with D maybe TRBD1 (6 bases). The V gene's germline CDR1 is SGHKS and CDR2 YYEKEE (reference sequence). The CDR3 consists of 15 residues. The germline V and J ends were trimmed by 2 bases and 1 base, with 12 bases remaining between them. DNA of the CDR3: TGTGCCAGCAGCTTTGCGGACAGTCTCCAAGAGACCCAGTACTTC. Protein: CASSFADSLQETQYF.

In this sample, this clone turned up once. The chain uses TRBV7-3 and TRBJ2-1, with 11 bases matching TRBD2. CDR3 size: 15 residues. Germline CDR1 SGHTA, CDR2 FQGTGA. The junction had 1 base not matched to a gene; V was cut back by 1 base and J by 5 bases. CDR3 loop: CASSLRGLADNEQFF. The CDR3 region has the DNA TGTGCCAGCAGCTTAAGGGGACTAGCGGACAATGAGCAGTTCTTC.

This sequence joins TRBV10-1 and TRBJ2-3, with 7 bases fitting TRBD2. J gave up 1 base and V 8 bases, and 15 bases lay outside the gene matches. The germline V gene has CDR1 WNHNN and CDR2 SYGVQD (reference sequence). The CDR3 has 17 amino acids. This CDR3 reads CASPQTGGPPRTDTQYF. The CDR3 coding sequence is TGCGCCAGCCCCCAGACGGGAGGCCCACCCCGCACAGATACGCAGTATTTT.

The rearrangement joins TRBV6-1 to TRBJ2-2, with 8 bases fitting TRBD1. The CDR3 length is 14 residues. V was clipped by 6 bases and J by 7 bases; unmatched bases: 7. In germline, CDR1 is MNHNS, CDR2 SASEGT. This CDR3 is CASSSTGVGGELFF. CDR3 DNA: TGTGCCAGCAGCTCGACAGGGGTGGGCGGGGAGCTGTTTTTT.

The chain links TRBV7-9 to TRBJ1-2, with 7 bases matching TRBD1. The V gene end was trimmed by 6 bases and the J gene end by 1 base; junction bases not matched to a gene: 8. Per germline, CDR1 SEHNR and CDR2 FQNEAQ (reference sequence). The CDR3 is made up of 15 amino acids. The DNA for the CDR3 is TGTGCCAGCAGTCTCGGACAGGACTATAACTATGGCTACACCTTC. This gives the protein CASSLGQDYNYGYTF.

The chain uses TRBV4-2 and TRBJ2-1; D is undetermined. The CDR3 has 15 residues. V lost 0 bases and J 8 bases, leaving 14 bases between the germline ends. CDR1 LGHNA and CDR2 YNFKEQ come from the germline V gene. The DNA for the CDR3 is TGTGCCAGCAGCCAAGAAGGGTGGCTAGACCATGAGCAGTTCTTC. This sequence encodes CASSQEGWLDHEQFF.

This clone was seen only a few times. The chain uses TRBV19 and TRBJ1-2; 9 bases map to TRBD1. V dropped 5 bases and J dropped 11; count of bases not matched to a gene: 6. The V gene's germline CDR1 is LNHDA and CDR2 SQIVND (reference sequence). The CDR3 extends over 12 amino acids. Here the CDR3 DNA reads TGTGCCAGTAGTGACCGGGACAGGGTGTACACCTTC. This gives the protein CASSDRDRVYTF.

The chain links TRBV5-8 to TRBJ2-3; 9 nucleotides line up with TRBD1. CDR3 length: 15 amino acids. Per germline, CDR1 SGHTS and CDR2 YDEGEE. V shed 4 bases and J 0 bases; nucleotides not matched to a gene: 3. DNA of the CDR3: TGTGCCAGCAGCGCGGGACAGGGTAGCACAGATACGCAGTATTTT. This encodes CASSAGQGSTDTQYF.

This clone showed up just a few times. The rearrangement joins TRBV9 to TRBJ1-2; maybe TRBD1 (5 bases). V was clipped by 0 bases and J by 10 bases, with 13 bases between them. From germline, CDR1 is SGDLS and CDR2 YYNGEE. The CDR3 length is 13 residues. DNA of the CDR3: TGTGCCAGCAGCGTAGCTGGGGCATGGGACTACACCTTC. Encoded protein: CASSVAGAWDYTF.

This chain connects TRBV27 to TRBJ1-6; D gene ambiguous. This CDR3 has 16 amino acids. The germline V and J ends were trimmed by 6 bases and 4 bases, with 16 bases remaining between them. Per the germline V gene, CDR1 is MNHEY and CDR2 is SMNVEV (reference sequence). The CDR3 spells CASREGSFLYNSPLHF. DNA of the CDR3: TGTGCCAGCAGGGAGGGAAGCTTTCTTTATAATTCACCCCTCCACTTT.

The V call is TRBV29-1, the J call TRBJ1-1; D is ambiguous. The CDR3 has 11 residues. The V gene's germline CDR1 is SQVTM and CDR2 ANQGSEA. V was pared by 6 bases and J by 1 base, with 6 bases between. CDR3 residues: CSVDKNTEAFF. The CDR3 DNA sequence: TGCAGCGTGGATAAGAACACTGAAGCTTTCTTT. Full variable domain (rest looked up from reference TRBV29-1 and TRBJ1-1): SAVISQKPSRDICQRGTSLTIQCQVDSQVTMMFWYRQQPGQSLTLIATANQGSEATYESGFVIDKFPISRPNLTFSTLTVSNMSPEDSSIYLCSVDKNTEAFFGQGTRLTVV.

This chain links TRBV6-5 with TRBJ1-2; D is perhaps TRBD1 (5 bases). Germline CDR1 is MNHEY and CDR2 is SVGAGI. CDR3 size: 16 residues. The ends were cut back, 2 bases at V and 1 base at J, with 14 bases in the middle. The CDR3 DNA follows: TGTGCCAGCAGTTACCAGGGTGGCCCCTTTAACTATGGCTACACCTTC. It specifies CASSYQGGPFNYGYTF.

The chain has TRBV5-1 and TRBJ2-1; 7 bases agree with TRBD2. The V segment lost 5 bases and the J segment 5 bases; nucleotides outside the gene matches: 4. The CDR3 sequence is 13 residues long. Germline loops: CDR1 SGHRS, CDR2 YFSETQ. DNA for the CDR3: TGCGCCAGCAGGCGGGAGAGCCACAATGAGCAGTTCTTC. Encoded protein: CASRRESHNEQFF.